This TCR beta chain was identified in a study of T cells of healthy individuals. TCRdb passed the 5' RACE reads through MiXCR, listing each CDR3 protein once. The table has around 63,000 distinct CDR3 sequences, roughly 16% seen once. Trimming cost V 5 bases and J 6 bases, with 7 bases left between them. This CDR3 contains 11 residues. Per germline, CDR1 SNHLY and CDR2 FYNNEI. A few counts support this clonotype. This chain links TRBV2 with TRBJ2-5, with unresolved D. The clonotype comes from a human donor in good health. This CDR3 is CASSSFQTQYF. Written as DNA, the CDR3 is TGTGCCAGCAGTTCCTTCCAGACCCAGTACTTC.